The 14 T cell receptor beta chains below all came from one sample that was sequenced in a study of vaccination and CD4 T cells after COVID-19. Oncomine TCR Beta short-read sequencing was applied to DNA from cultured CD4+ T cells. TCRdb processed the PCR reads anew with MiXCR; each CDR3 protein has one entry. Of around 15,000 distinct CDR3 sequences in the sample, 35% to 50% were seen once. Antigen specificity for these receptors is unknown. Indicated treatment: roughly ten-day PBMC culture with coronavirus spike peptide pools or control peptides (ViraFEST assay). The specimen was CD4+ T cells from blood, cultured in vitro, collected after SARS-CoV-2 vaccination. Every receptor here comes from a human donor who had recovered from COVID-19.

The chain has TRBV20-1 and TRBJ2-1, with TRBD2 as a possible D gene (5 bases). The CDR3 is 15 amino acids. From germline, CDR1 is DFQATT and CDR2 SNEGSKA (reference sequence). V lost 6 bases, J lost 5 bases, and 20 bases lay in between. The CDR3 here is CSALRLDSVDNEQFF. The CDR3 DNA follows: TGCAGTGCCCTCCGACTGGATAGCGTAGACAATGAGCAGTTCTTC.

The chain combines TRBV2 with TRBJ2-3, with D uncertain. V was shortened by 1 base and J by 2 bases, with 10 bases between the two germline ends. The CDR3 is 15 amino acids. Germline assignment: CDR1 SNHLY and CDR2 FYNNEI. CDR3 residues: CASSEDVGFTDTQYF. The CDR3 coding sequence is TGTGCCAGCAGTGAAGACGTAGGCTTCACAGATACGCAGTATTTT.

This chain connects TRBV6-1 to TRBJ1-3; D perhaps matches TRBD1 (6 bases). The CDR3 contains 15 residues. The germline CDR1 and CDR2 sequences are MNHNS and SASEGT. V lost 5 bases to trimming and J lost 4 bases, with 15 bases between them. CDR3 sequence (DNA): TGTGCCAGCAGTCCAGACAGGTCTTCGGGAAACACCATATATTTT. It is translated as CASSPDRSSGNTIYF.

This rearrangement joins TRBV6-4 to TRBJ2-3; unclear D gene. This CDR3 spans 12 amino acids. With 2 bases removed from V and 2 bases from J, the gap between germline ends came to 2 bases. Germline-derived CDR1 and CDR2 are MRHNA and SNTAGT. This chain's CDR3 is CASSDDTDTQYF. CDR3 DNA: TGTGCCAGCAGTGACGACACAGATACGCAGTATTTT.

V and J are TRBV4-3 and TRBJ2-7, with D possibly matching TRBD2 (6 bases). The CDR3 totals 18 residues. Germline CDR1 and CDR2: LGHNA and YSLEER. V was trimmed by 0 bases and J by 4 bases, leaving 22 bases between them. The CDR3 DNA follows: TGCGCCAGCAGCCAAGATGTGAGTTGGGGAGGCACCTCATACGAGCAGTACTTC. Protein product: CASSQDVSWGGTSYEQYF.

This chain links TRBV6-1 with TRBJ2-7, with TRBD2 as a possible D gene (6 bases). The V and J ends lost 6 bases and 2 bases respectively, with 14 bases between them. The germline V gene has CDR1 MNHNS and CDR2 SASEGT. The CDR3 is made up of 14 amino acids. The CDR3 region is CASSGGRSTYEQYF. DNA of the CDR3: TGTGCCAGCAGCGGGGGACGGTCGACCTACGAGCAGTACTTC.

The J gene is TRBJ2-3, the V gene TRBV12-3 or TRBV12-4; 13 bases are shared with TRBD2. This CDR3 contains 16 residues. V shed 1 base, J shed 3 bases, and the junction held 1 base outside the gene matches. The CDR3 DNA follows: TGTGCCAGCAGTTTAGGGGGACTAGCGGGAACAGATACGCAGTATTTT. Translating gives CASSLGGLAGTDTQYF.

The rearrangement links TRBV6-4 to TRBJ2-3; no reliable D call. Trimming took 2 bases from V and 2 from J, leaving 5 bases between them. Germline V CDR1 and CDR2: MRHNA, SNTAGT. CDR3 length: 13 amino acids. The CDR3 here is CASSDGYTDTQYF. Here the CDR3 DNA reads TGTGCCAGCAGTGACGGGTACACAGATACGCAGTATTTT.

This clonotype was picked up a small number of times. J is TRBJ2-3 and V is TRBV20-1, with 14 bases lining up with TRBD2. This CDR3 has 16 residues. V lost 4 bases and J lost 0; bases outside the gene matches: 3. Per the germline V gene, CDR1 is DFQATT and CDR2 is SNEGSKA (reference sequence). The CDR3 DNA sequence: TGCAGTGCTACCGGGACTAGCGGGAGTAGCACAGATACGCAGTATTTT. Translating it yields CSATGTSGSSTDTQYF.

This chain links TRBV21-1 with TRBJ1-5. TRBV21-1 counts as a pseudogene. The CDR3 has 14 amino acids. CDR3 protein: CASSRGGRDQPQHF. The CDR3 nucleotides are TGTGCCAGCAGCAGGGGAGGGAGGGACCAGCCCCAGCATTTT.

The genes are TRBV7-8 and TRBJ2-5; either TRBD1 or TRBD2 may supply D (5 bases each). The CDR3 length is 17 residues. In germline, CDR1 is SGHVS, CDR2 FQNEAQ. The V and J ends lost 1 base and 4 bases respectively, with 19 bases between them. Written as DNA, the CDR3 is TGTGCCAGCAGCTTAGTGGGGGTAGCCTCGAAGAGAGAGACCCAGTACTTC. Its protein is CASSLVGVASKRETQYF.

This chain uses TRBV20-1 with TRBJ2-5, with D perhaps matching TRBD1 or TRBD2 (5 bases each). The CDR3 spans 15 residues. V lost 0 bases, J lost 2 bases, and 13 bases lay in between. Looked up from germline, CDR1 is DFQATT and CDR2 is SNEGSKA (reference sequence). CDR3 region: CSARDNVGGQETQYF. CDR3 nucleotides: TGCAGTGCTAGAGATAATGTTGGGGGACAAGAGACCCAGTACTTC.

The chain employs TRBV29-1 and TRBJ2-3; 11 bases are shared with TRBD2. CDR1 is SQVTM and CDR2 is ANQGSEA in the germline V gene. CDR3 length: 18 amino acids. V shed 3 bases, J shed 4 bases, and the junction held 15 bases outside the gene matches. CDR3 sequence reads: CSVDLSGRAGHSSDTQYF. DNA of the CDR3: TGCAGCGTTGACCTTAGCGGGAGGGCCGGGCATTCGTCAGATACGCAGTATTTT.

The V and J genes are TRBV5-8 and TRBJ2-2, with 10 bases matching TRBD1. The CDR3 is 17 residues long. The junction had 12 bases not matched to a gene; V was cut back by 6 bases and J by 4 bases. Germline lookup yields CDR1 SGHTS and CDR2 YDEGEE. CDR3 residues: CASNDRDRGQVTGELFF. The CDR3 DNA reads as TGTGCCAGCAACGACCGGGACAGGGGCCAGGTCACCGGGGAGCTGTTTTTT.